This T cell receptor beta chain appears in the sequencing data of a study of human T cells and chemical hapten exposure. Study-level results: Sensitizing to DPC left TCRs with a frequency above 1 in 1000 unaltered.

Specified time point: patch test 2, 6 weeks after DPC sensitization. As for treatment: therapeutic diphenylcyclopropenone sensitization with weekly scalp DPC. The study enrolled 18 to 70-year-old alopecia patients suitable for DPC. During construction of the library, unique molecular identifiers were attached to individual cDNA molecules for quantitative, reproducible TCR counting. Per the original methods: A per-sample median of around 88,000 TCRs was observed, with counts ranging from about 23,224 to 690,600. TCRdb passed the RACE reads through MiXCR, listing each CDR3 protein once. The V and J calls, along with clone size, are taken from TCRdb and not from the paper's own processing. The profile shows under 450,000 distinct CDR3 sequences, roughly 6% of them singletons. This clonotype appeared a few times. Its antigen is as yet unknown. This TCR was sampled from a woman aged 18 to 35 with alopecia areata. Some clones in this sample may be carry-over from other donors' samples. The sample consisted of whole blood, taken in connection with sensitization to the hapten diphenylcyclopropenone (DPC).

The CDR3 bases are TGTGCCAGCAGTTTAGGGGGGGCAGGGATTAGGTTGACGCAGTATTTT. This sequence encodes CASSLGGAGIRLTQYF. The rearrangement links TRBV12-3 or TRBV12-4 to TRBJ2-3; the D gene could be TRBD1 or TRBD2 (6 bases each). This CDR3 has 16 amino acids. Trimming shortened V by 1 base and J by 9 bases, and 20 bases separated the two germline ends.